Below, 20 T cell receptor beta chains from the same sample are listed, as sequenced in a study of Ad26.COV2.S vaccination and SARS-CoV-2 variants (dated by TCRdb to the early 2020s). In light of the paper, this sample's treatment or condition label describes: around 19 received Ad26.COV2.S at low or high dose, single or two shots; 5 received placebo; per-sample allocation not given. For vaccine and placebo recipients, repertoires were sequenced using samples collected on day 63 after the first injection. To prepare the library, the immunoSEQ multiplex PCR assay was applied. This immuneACCESS table, as held by TCRdb, lists in-frame sequences with V and J called but not all clones. Of the missing ones, under half trace to an unresolved V gene in checked studies; the others have no known cause. A total of about half a million clones appear in this sample, 89% of them only once. The top ten clonotypes cover about 1.5% of the sample.

Sequenced here: peripheral blood, sampled in a trial of Ad26.COV2.S vaccine versus placebo. Receptor source: a person between 18 and 60 years old who received the Ad26.COV2.S COVID-19 vaccine or a placebo.

This chain connects TRBV7-6 to TRBJ1-1; D remains ambiguous. In germline, CDR1 is SGHVS, CDR2 FNYEAQ. V shed 2 bases and J shed 6 bases, with 10 bases lying between them. The CDR3 is made up of 13 amino acids. CDR3 sequence: CASSLIRGAEAFF. The CDR3 nucleotides are TGTGCCAGCAGCTTAATCAGAGGCGCTGAAGCTTTCTTT.

This chain links TRBV4-3 with TRBJ1-4; tentative D call: TRBD1 (6 bases). The V end lost 0 bases, the J end lost 2 bases, and 10 bases lay between the germline ends. Germline values: CDR1 LGHNA, CDR2 YSLEER. CDR3 size: 16 residues. The CDR3 spells CASSQDLGGTNEKLFF. CDR3 bases: TGCGCCAGCAGCCAAGATTTAGGGGGGACTAATGAAAAACTGTTTTTT.

The chain links TRBV11-2 to TRBJ1-6; the match to TRBD1 covers 9 bases. Per germline, CDR1 SGHAT and CDR2 FQNNGV. Trimming at V came to 8 bases and at J to 9 bases, leaving 14 bases not matched to a gene. The CDR3 totals 16 residues. CDR3 sequence: CASRPGQGIESSPLHF. CDR3 nucleotides: TGTGCCAGCCGCCCGGGACAGGGAATCGAAAGTTCACCCCTCCACTTT. Looking up the rest from reference TRBV11-2 and TRBJ1-6 gives the full variable domain: EAGVAQSPRYKIIEKRQSVAFWCNPISGHATLYWYQQILGQGPKLLIQFQNNGVVDDSQLPKDRFSAERLKGVDSTLKIQPAKLEDSAVYLCASRPGQGIESSPLHFGNGTRLTVT.

The chain links TRBV27 to TRBJ1-4; D unresolved. Germline CDR1 MNHEY, CDR2 SMNVEV (reference sequence). CDR3 length: 15 residues. Trimming took 2 bases from V and 2 from J, leaving 9 bases between them. The CDR3 is CASSLREGTNEKLFF. CDR3 in DNA: TGTGCCAGCAGTTTACGGGAGGGCACTAATGAAAAACTGTTTTTT.

The DNA of the CDR3 is TGTGCCAGCGGGACGGGGCCGCGGGGCATCCAAGAGACCCAGTACTTC. Protein sequence: CASGTGPRGIQETQYF. V is TRBV7-9 and J is TRBJ2-5; a possible D gene is TRBD2 (6 bases). The germline CDR1 and CDR2 sequences are SEHNR and FQNEAQ (reference sequence). V lost 8 bases, J lost 1 base, and 20 bases lay in between. The CDR3 loop spans 16 amino acids.

V is TRBV28 and J is TRBJ2-3; D uncertain. The CDR3 length is 16 residues. Germline V gene lookup returns CDR1 MDHEN and CDR2 SYDVKM. V gave up 5 bases and J gave up 4 bases, with 19 bases separating them. The CDR3 nucleotides read TGTGCCAGCAGTCGGACGGCGACCGGATTAGCAGATACGCAGTATTTT. The encoded protein is CASSRTATGLADTQYF. The full variable domain, with the rest looked up from reference TRBV28 and TRBJ2-3, is DVKVTQSSRYLVKRTGEKVFLECVQDMDHENMFWYRQDPGLGLRLIYFSYDVKMKEKGDIPEGYSVSREKKERFSLILESASTNQTSMYLCASSRTATGLADTQYFGPGTRLTVL.

The chain joins TRBV19 to TRBJ2-1, with no clear D. Germline CDR1 is LNHDA and CDR2 is SQIVND (reference sequence). The CDR3 length is 20 residues. Deletions cut 4 bases from V and 4 bases from J, with 29 bases between. CDR3 DNA sequence: TGTGCCAGTAGTAACCACCCCCTCCGCTCTCATTCCATAAAGTACAATGAGCAGTTCTTC. Its protein product is CASSNHPLRSHSIKYNEQFF.

This clone was detected only a few times. This chain joins TRBV4-2 and TRBJ1-6; 8 bases agree with TRBD1. This CDR3 region has 15 residues. CDR1 is LGHNA, CDR2 YNFKEQ, per germline. V lost 3 bases, J lost 9 bases, and 7 bases stayed unmatched. CDR3 nucleotide sequence: TGTGCCAGCAGCCACATCGGACAGGGCCTTTCACCCCTCCACTTT. It codes for CASSHIGQGLSPLHF.

The chain carries TRBV11-2 and TRBJ2-7, with 10 bases fitting TRBD1. Looked up from germline, CDR1 is SGHAT and CDR2 is FQNNGV. Trimming cost V 3 bases and J 4 bases; bases outside gene matches: 3. There are 14 residues in the CDR3. The CDR3 loop reads CASSFGQGVYEQYF. Written as DNA, the CDR3 is TGTGCCAGCAGCTTCGGACAGGGGGTATACGAGCAGTACTTC. Full variable domain (rest looked up from reference TRBV11-2 and TRBJ2-7): EAGVAQSPRYKIIEKRQSVAFWCNPISGHATLYWYQQILGQGPKLLIQFQNNGVVDDSQLPKDRFSAERLKGVDSTLKIQPAKLEDSAVYLCASSFGQGVYEQYFGPGTRLTVT.

V and J are TRBV10-1 and TRBJ1-1; no clear D gene. The CDR3 is 12 residues long. Germline CDR1 WNHNN, CDR2 SYGVQD (reference sequence). Trimming stripped 5 bases from V and 1 base from J, with 5 bases between. This CDR3 reads CASSRTNTEAFF. For the CDR3, the DNA is TGCGCCAGCAGTCGGACGAACACTGAAGCTTTCTTT.

The chain recombines TRBV19 with TRBJ2-1; 9 bases are a match to TRBD1. The CDR3 is made up of 14 amino acids. J gave up 3 bases and V 10 bases, and 7 bases lay outside the gene matches. Germline CDR1 reads LNHDA; CDR2 reads SQIVND (reference sequence). The CDR3 nucleotides read TGTGCCACCCGGGACAGGGTGGACTACAATGAGCAGTTCTTC. This translates into CATRDRVDYNEQFF.

This clone was observed a single time. The chain recombines TRBV7-9 with TRBJ1-6; the D gene is possibly TRBD1 (6 bases). Trimming pared 5 bases from V and 14 bases from J, leaving 13 bases between. Germline V lookup: CDR1 SEHNR, CDR2 FQNEAQ (reference sequence). The CDR3 consists of 12 residues. This CDR3 is CASSLPGDSLHF. The CDR3 DNA follows: TGTGCCAGCAGCCTTCCAGGGGACTCCCTCCACTTT.

This clone was observed a few times. J is TRBJ2-1 and V is TRBV27, with a tentative D call TRBD2 (5 bases). Trimming pared 5 bases from V and 2 bases from J, leaving 13 bases between. The CDR3 loop spans 15 amino acids. The germline CDR1 and CDR2 sequences are MNHEY and SMNVEV (reference sequence). Here the CDR3 reads CASSPDFNPYNEQFF. The CDR3 coding sequence is TGTGCCAGCAGTCCGGACTTCAATCCCTACAATGAGCAGTTCTTC.

This clone was seen a few times. The genes are TRBV5-8 and TRBJ2-7; a possible D gene is TRBD1 (6 bases). The CDR3 runs to 16 residues. The V end was cut by 6 bases, the J end by 3 bases, with 22 bases between. Germline values: CDR1 SGHTS, CDR2 YDEGEE. CDR3 coding DNA: TGTGCCAGCATCCTGGACAGAGGACTTATCGGCTACGAGCAGTACTTC. This sequence encodes CASILDRGLIGYEQYF.

The V call is TRBV5-4, the J call TRBJ1-2, with 9 bases lining up with TRBD1. CDR1 and CDR2 (germline): SGHNT, YYREEE (reference sequence). V lost 4 bases and J lost 7; bases outside the gene matches: 8. The CDR3 spans 14 residues. This CDR3 is CASSLGTGPRGYTF. In nucleotides, the CDR3 is TGTGCCAGCAGCCTGGGGACAGGGCCGCGTGGCTACACCTTC.

The V gene is TRBV5-1, the J gene TRBJ1-1; D is unclear. The length of the CDR3 is 14 residues. Trimming took 3 bases from V and 3 from J, leaving 12 bases between them. The germline V gene has CDR1 SGHRS and CDR2 YFSETQ. This CDR3 is CASSSYTTDTEAFF. The CDR3 nucleotides are TGCGCCAGCAGCTCTTATACCACCGACACTGAAGCTTTCTTT.

The chain couples TRBV6-1 to TRBJ2-5, with 12 bases lining up with TRBD2. The J segment lost 5 bases and the V segment lost 4 bases, leaving 11 bases of the junction unmatched. Germline lookup yields CDR1 MNHNS and CDR2 SASEGT. The CDR3 sequence is 17 residues long. This CDR3 reads CASSATSGSQLGETQYF. The CDR3 DNA reads TGTGCCAGCAGTGCGACTAGCGGGAGCCAACTCGGGGAGACCCAGTACTTC.

The chain combines TRBV12-3 or TRBV12-4 with TRBJ1-1; the D is unclear. With 6 bases removed from V and 5 bases from J, the gap between germline ends came to 10 bases. The CDR3 spans 12 residues. The CDR3 protein is CASSRTGTEAFF. The DNA of the CDR3 is TGTGCCAGCAGCCGGACGGGGACTGAAGCTTTCTTT.

This chain connects TRBV7-9 to TRBJ2-6, with D perhaps TRBD1 (6 bases). Trimming removed 10 bases from V and 11 bases from J, with 9 bases in between. Germline V gene lookup returns CDR1 SEHNR and CDR2 FQNEAQ (reference sequence). The CDR3 is 10 residues long. The CDR3 DNA is TGTGCCATAAGGACAGACGTCCTGACTTTC. Translation gives CAIRTDVLTF.

This clone appeared a single time. This chain connects TRBV28 to TRBJ2-3, with 7 bases that match TRBD2. With 10 bases clipped from V and 1 base from J, the junction kept 11 bases outside the gene matches. Germline assignment: CDR1 MDHEN and CDR2 SYDVKM. The CDR3 runs 15 residues. The CDR3 DNA is TGTGCCACACAGTCGGCGGGAGCGGGCACAGATACGCAGTATTTT. It encodes CATQSAGAGTDTQYF. Supplemented by reference TRBV28 and TRBJ2-3, the full variable domain reads DVKVTQSSRYLVKRTGEKVFLECVQDMDHENMFWYRQDPGLGLRLIYFSYDVKMKEKGDIPEGYSVSREKKERFSLILESASTNQTSMYLCATQSAGAGTDTQYFGPGTRLTVL.